One sample yielded the 27 T cell receptor beta chains listed below, sequenced in a study of blood T cell repertoires in COVID-19. Only in-frame clones appear in the TCRdb table, and some are missing; sequencing was by immunoSEQ multiplex PCR. Altogether 200,000 to 250,000 clones are present, 65% to 90% being singletons, with the ten largest covering 3.8%. Specimen: PBMCs or T cells enriched from blood (not recorded which). The receptors were gathered from a woman in her thirties or forties with acute COVID-19.

V and J are TRBV28 and TRBJ2-3; perhaps TRBD1 as D (6 bases). Trimming cost V 7 bases and J 0 bases, with 11 bases left between them. This CDR3 is 14 amino acids long. The germline gives CDR1 MDHEN, CDR2 SYDVKM. The CDR3 spells CASKGDASTDTQYF. The CDR3 DNA sequence: TGTGCCAGCAAGGGGGATGCTAGCACAGATACGCAGTATTTT. Looking up the rest from reference TRBV28 and TRBJ2-3 gives the full variable domain: DVKVTQSSRYLVKRTGEKVFLECVQDMDHENMFWYRQDPGLGLRLIYFSYDVKMKEKGDIPEGYSVSREKKERFSLILESASTNQTSMYLCASKGDASTDTQYFGPGTRLTVL.

The genes are TRBV6-5 and TRBJ2-5, with D possibly TRBD1 on 6 matching bases. This CDR3 has 12 amino acids. Germline CDR1 reads MNHEY; CDR2 reads SVGAGI. For the CDR3, the DNA is TGTGCTGGGGGCCGAGTAGGAGAGACCCAGTACTTC. Its translation: CAGGRVGETQYF.

The chain is built from TRBV20-1 and TRBJ2-5; TRBD2 matches at 10 bases. The CDR3 loop spans 20 amino acids. V lost 3 bases, J lost 2 bases, and 21 bases stayed unmatched. CDR1 DFQATT and CDR2 SNEGSKA come from the germline V gene (reference sequence). The CDR3 nucleotides are TGCAGTGCTAGTTCCCTGACTAGCGGGCGATGGTCCCGGACTCAAGAGACCCAGTACTTC. Its translation is CSASSLTSGRWSRTQETQYF.

This clone came up once. The chain couples TRBV7-3 to TRBJ2-1, with D unresolved. The germline CDR1 and CDR2 sequences are SGHTA and FQGTGA. Deletions cut 1 base from V and 6 bases from J, with 19 bases between. The CDR3 spans 17 residues. CDR3 region: CASSLNAAQFSGNEQFF. For the CDR3, the DNA is TGTGCCAGCAGCTTAAACGCCGCACAGTTTAGTGGCAATGAGCAGTTCTTC.

This clone was counted at least ten times. The chain has TRBV6-2 or TRBV6-3 and TRBJ1-2, with 10 nucleotides matching TRBD1. Germline V lookup: CDR1 MNHEY, CDR2 SVGEGT. J lost 2 bases, V lost 4 bases, and 10 bases had no gene match. The CDR3 loop spans 17 amino acids. The CDR3 bases are TGTGCCAGCAGTTTTTACAACCCGGGACAGGGGAACTATGGCTACACCTTC. This translates into CASSFYNPGQGNYGYTF.

In this sample, this clone turned up a few times. The gene calls are TRBV24-1 and TRBJ2-1; D gene unclear. The ends were cut back, 0 bases at V and 6 bases at J, with 17 bases in the middle. Germline V gene data show CDR1 as KGHDR and CDR2 as SFDVKD. The CDR3 length is 17 residues. The CDR3 protein is CATSDLLAASLTNEQFF. The CDR3 DNA reads TGTGCCACCAGTGATTTGCTCGCGGCCTCCCTTACCAATGAGCAGTTCTTC.

To note about this clone: Distinct nucleotide sequences in the sample also encode this CDR3. This chain joins TRBV7-9 and TRBJ2-7; no clear D. V lost 3 bases and J lost 2, with 2 bases in between. Germline values: CDR1 SEHNR, CDR2 FQNEAQ (reference sequence). This CDR3 has 11 amino acids. The CDR3 sequence: CASSFAYEQYF. Here the CDR3 DNA reads TGTGCCAGCAGCTTCGCCTACGAGCAGTACTTC.

V and J are TRBV12-3 or TRBV12-4 and TRBJ2-1; 8 bases fit TRBD2. CDR3 size: 12 residues. Losses at the gene ends were 1 base for V and 14 bases for J; bases not matched to a gene: 4. CDR3 loop: CASSLEAGVKFF. DNA for the CDR3: TGTGCCAGCAGTTTAGAAGCGGGAGTGAAGTTCTTC.

This chain links TRBV4-3 with TRBJ2-1; TRBD2 agrees at 12 bases. Germline V gene sequence: CDR1 LGHNA, CDR2 YSLEER. The V segment lost 1 base and the J segment 6 bases; nucleotides outside the gene matches: 19. The CDR3 spans 21 residues. The CDR3 reads CASSQGVGLAGLKATINEQFF. The CDR3 nucleotides are TGCGCCAGCAGCCAAGGGGTGGGACTAGCGGGTCTAAAGGCCACCATCAATGAGCAGTTCTTC.

Comment on this clone: This sample also contains other DNA sequences that code for the same CDR3. The chain couples TRBV28 to TRBJ2-5; the D is unclear. The CDR3 is made up of 11 amino acids. Germline V gene lookup returns CDR1 MDHEN and CDR2 SYDVKM. V was trimmed by 3 bases and J by 4 bases, leaving 3 bases between them. CDR3 bases: TGTGCCAGCAGTTTTCGAGAGACCCAGTACTTC. This encodes CASSFRETQYF.

The V call is TRBV10-3, the J call TRBJ2-1; a possible D gene is TRBD1 (6 bases). Trimming took 7 bases from V and 6 from J, leaving 13 bases between them. The CDR3 extends over 13 amino acids. The germline V gene has CDR1 ENHRY and CDR2 SYGVKD. Here the CDR3 reads CAIKGDTSNEQFF. The CDR3 nucleotides are TGTGCCATCAAGGGGGACACCTCCAATGAGCAGTTCTTC.

CDR3 coding DNA: TGTGCCAGCAGTGTCACCATCCAGGCCCAGCATTTT. This gives the protein CASSVTIQAQHF. The gene calls are TRBV28 and TRBJ1-5, with D hard to call. The CDR3 covers 12 residues. CDR1 MDHEN and CDR2 SYDVKM come from the germline V gene. V was shortened by 5 bases and J by 11 bases, with 13 bases between the two germline ends.

V and J are TRBV28 and TRBJ2-7; the D gene is possibly TRBD1 (6 bases). Deletions cut 6 bases from V and 0 bases from J, with 15 bases between. The CDR3 length is 15 residues. The germline V gene encodes CDR1 MDHEN and CDR2 SYDVKM. The CDR3: CASSPLRDISYEQYF. Here the CDR3 DNA reads TGTGCCAGCAGCCCACTCCGGGACATCTCCTACGAGCAGTACTTC.

The chain joins TRBV19 to TRBJ1-2; tentatively, D is TRBD1 (5 bases). CDR1 and CDR2 (germline): LNHDA, SQIVND (reference sequence). CDR3 length: 15 residues. V was pared by 5 bases and J by 5 bases, with 18 bases between. CDR3 sequence (DNA): TGTGCCAGTAGTGGGCGCTCGGGGGGGGAATATGGCTACACCTTC. Amino acids: CASSGRSGGEYGYTF.

This chain joins TRBV5-5 and TRBJ2-2; D uncertain. Germline V gene sequence: CDR1 SGHKS, CDR2 YYEKEE (reference sequence). V was cut by 0 bases and J by 5 bases, with 11 bases left in between. This CDR3 has 15 residues. Here the CDR3 DNA reads TGTGCCAGCAGCTTGGTATTAGTCGGGACCGGGGAGCTGTTTTTT. It yields the protein CASSLVLVGTGELFF. Full variable domain (rest looked up from reference TRBV5-5 and TRBJ2-2): DAGVTQSPTHLIKTRGQQVTLRCSPISGHKSVSWYQQVLGQGPQFIFQYYEKEERGRGNFPDRFSARQFPNYSSELNVNALLLGDSALYLCASSLVLVGTGELFFGEGSRLTVL.

This clone was counted once. The J gene is TRBJ2-7, the V gene TRBV6-5; D might be TRBD1 (6 bases). V gave up 6 bases and J gave up 0 bases, with 12 bases separating them. This CDR3 is built from 14 residues. Germline CDR1 reads MNHEY; CDR2 reads SVGAGI. CDR3 nucleotides: TGTGCCAGCAGCACCCGGGACACCTCCTACGAGCAGTACTTC. Translating it yields CASSTRDTSYEQYF.

The chain employs TRBV6-5 and TRBJ1-5; TRBD1 matches at 7 bases. CDR3 length: 14 amino acids. Losses at the gene ends were 5 bases for V and 4 bases for J; bases not matched to a gene: 5. CDR1 is MNHEY, CDR2 SVGAGI, per germline. The CDR3 protein is CASSNRGLNQPQHF. CDR3 nucleotides: TGTGCCAGCAGTAACAGGGGTCTTAATCAGCCCCAGCATTTT.

The rearrangement joins TRBV10-3 to TRBJ1-1; 8 bases fit TRBD1. Germline-derived CDR1 and CDR2 are ENHRY and SYGVKD. The CDR3 runs to 14 residues. The ends lost 3 bases at V and 6 bases at J; junction bases unmatched: 6. The DNA of the CDR3 is TGTGCCATCAGTGAAGAGGGACAGGTCGCTGAAGCTTTCTTT. This sequence encodes CAISEEGQVAEAFF.

The chain is built from TRBV7-9 and TRBJ1-2, with D possibly matching TRBD1 (5 bases). V lost 3 bases and J lost 8, with 22 bases in between. Germline CDR1 is SEHNR and CDR2 is FQNEAQ (reference sequence). The CDR3 runs 16 residues. For the CDR3, the DNA is TGTGCCAGCAGCTTCGGTTTGGTGGGCAGGGTTGACGGCTACACCTTC. Its protein product is CASSFGLVGRVDGYTF.

This chain joins TRBV27 and TRBJ2-2, with TRBD2 matching over 11 bases. This CDR3 is 16 amino acids long. CDR1 MNHEY and CDR2 SMNVEV come from the germline V gene (reference sequence). Unmatched junction bases numbered 2, after V lost 3 bases and J lost 2 bases. CDR3 bases: TGTGCCAGCAGTTTCCTAGCGGGAGGAAACACCGGGGAGCTGTTTTTT. Translated: CASSFLAGGNTGELFF.

The V call is TRBV6-4, the J call TRBJ2-1; the match to TRBD1 covers 9 bases. The CDR3 totals 14 residues. Trimming cost V 4 bases and J 3 bases; bases outside gene matches: 1. Germline values: CDR1 MRHNA, CDR2 SNTAGT. The CDR3 DNA reads as TGTGCCAGCAGTGGGACAGGGGACTACAATGAGCAGTTCTTC. The encoded protein is CASSGTGDYNEQFF.

This clone was seen a handful of times. The rearrangement links TRBV10-1 to TRBJ2-7; D perhaps matches TRBD2 (5 bases). This CDR3 has 11 residues. Between the trimmed V and J ends, which lost 4 bases and 6 bases, there was a span of 7 bases. The germline gives CDR1 WNHNN, CDR2 SYGVQD (reference sequence). The CDR3: CASSVGGEQYF. The CDR3 bases are TGCGCCAGCAGTGTAGGAGGCGAGCAGTACTTC.

This clone was found a few times. The chain employs TRBV10-1 and TRBJ2-7; unclear D gene. The CDR3 runs 14 residues. Germline lookup yields CDR1 WNHNN and CDR2 SYGVQD (reference sequence). V was clipped by 10 bases and J by 6 bases, with 22 bases between them. This CDR3 reads CATAPGGASLEQYF. CDR3 in DNA: TGCGCCACCGCTCCCGGCGGAGCCAGCCTCGAGCAGTACTTC.

Within the sample, this clone is medium-sized (0.01 to 0.1%). The V and J genes are TRBV19 and TRBJ2-2; possibly TRBD1 for D (6 bases). Per the germline V gene, CDR1 is LNHDA and CDR2 is SQIVND (reference sequence). Trimming stripped 6 bases from V and 3 bases from J, with 8 bases between. This CDR3 is 13 amino acids long. Here the CDR3 reads CASRTGDTGELFF. The CDR3 DNA follows: TGTGCCAGTAGGACAGGAGACACCGGGGAGCTGTTTTTT.

The rearrangement links TRBV2 to TRBJ2-4; D unresolved. V was pared by 3 bases and J by 0 bases, with 9 bases between. CDR3 length: 15 residues. Per the germline V gene, CDR1 is SNHLY and CDR2 is FYNNEI. The CDR3 sequence is CASSDSLLAKNIQYF. DNA of the CDR3: TGTGCCAGCAGTGATAGCCTTCTAGCCAAAAACATTCAGTACTTC.

This chain links TRBV6-5 with TRBJ2-3; TRBD1 agrees at 9 bases. The CDR3 has 15 amino acids. The germline V gene has CDR1 MNHEY and CDR2 SVGAGI. V shed 3 bases and J 6 bases; nucleotides not matched to a gene: 7. CDR3 region: CASSYRTGVRDTQYF. The CDR3 nucleotides read TGTGCCAGCAGTTATAGGACAGGGGTGCGCGATACGCAGTATTTT.

This clone was recorded once. The chain links TRBV25-1 to TRBJ1-2; D perhaps matches TRBD1 (6 bases). CDR3 size: 14 residues. V lost 2 bases and J lost 2, with 9 bases in between. The germline V gene encodes CDR1 MGHDK and CDR2 SYGVNS. This CDR3 is CASSEEGTNYGYTF. CDR3 bases: TGTGCCAGCAGTGAAGAAGGGACAAACTATGGCTACACCTTC.